The 3 T cell receptor beta chains below all came from one sample that was sequenced in a study of molecular identifiers for immune sequencing clone quantification. Using its own MiXCR run on the PCR reads, TCRdb lists one record per CDR3 protein. The sample holds around 480,000 distinct CDR3 sequences, around 21% seen once. The sample consisted of naive CD8+ T cells from blood, with Jurkat cell RNA spiked in. Subset noted: FACS-sorted CD8+CD4-CCR7+CD45RA+ naive T cells. These receptors came from a human donor in good health. Some libraries in this study had Jurkat cell RNA spiked in.

CDR3 bases: TGTGCCAGCAGCGGGGGGGGTGGCTCGGGGTCTGAAGCTTTCTTT. It is translated as CASSGGGGSGSEAFF. The chain employs TRBV9 and TRBJ1-1, with a weak D call TRBD1 (5 bases). Trimming shortened V by 3 bases and J by 6 bases, and 18 bases separated the two germline ends. Per the germline V gene, CDR1 is SGDLS and CDR2 is YYNGEE. This CDR3 has 15 residues.

There are many counts of this clonotype. The rearrangement uses TRBV6-2 or TRBV6-3 and TRBJ1-1; possibly TRBD1 for D (5 bases). The V and J ends lost 6 bases and 5 bases respectively, with 13 bases between them. The CDR3 spans 13 residues. The germline V gene encodes CDR1 MNHEY and CDR2 SVGEGT. CDR3 nucleotide sequence: TGTGCCAGCAGAACCCGTGGGGGGACTGAAGCTTTCTTT. It codes for CASRTRGGTEAFF.

This clonotype showed up many times. CDR3 in amino acids: CASSLDTNEQYF. The CDR3 DNA reads TGTGCCAGCAGCCTGGACACCAACGAGCAGTACTTC. The genes are TRBV7-2 and TRBJ2-7, with a tentative D call TRBD1 (5 bases). V was pared by 5 bases and J by 5 bases, with 10 bases between. The germline V gene has CDR1 SGHTA and CDR2 FQGNSA. CDR3 length: 12 residues.